This TCR beta chain stems from a study of cytomegalovirus exposure and HLA in healthy donors. Study in general: The Caucasian-associated ancestry cluster held 65% to 85% of 300 to 500 genotyped donors. Study findings and constraints: HLA alleles were associated with 16,000 or so TCR beta sequences in a later analysis at 0.05 false discovery rate. The authors later found TCR association rates varying by HLA locus, with DRB1 most and HLA-C fewest. The analysis excluded some indistinguishable V segments, including TRBV6-2 and TRBV6-3.

This clone is a singleton in its sample. The antigen is unknown. This CDR3 has 17 amino acids. Deletions cut 3 bases from V and 2 bases from J, with 17 bases between. Germline assignment: CDR1 PRHDT and CDR2 FYEKMQ (reference sequence). The PCR was carried out with 60 Vbeta primers and 13 Jbeta primers. Method: immunoSEQ multiplex PCR; TCRdb's copy keeps in-frame clones and lacks some. This table holds approximately 100,000 clones, 60% to 80% found once. This chain joins TRBV13 and TRBJ1-3; D is perhaps TRBD1 (6 bases). The sequencing input was PBMCs. This TCR came from a man aged 60 to 75 in good health and CMV-seropositive. This chain's CDR3 is CASSLAPGQSTGNTIYF. CDR3 DNA: TGTGCCAGCAGCTTGGCCCCCGGACAGTCAACTGGAAACACCATATATTTT.